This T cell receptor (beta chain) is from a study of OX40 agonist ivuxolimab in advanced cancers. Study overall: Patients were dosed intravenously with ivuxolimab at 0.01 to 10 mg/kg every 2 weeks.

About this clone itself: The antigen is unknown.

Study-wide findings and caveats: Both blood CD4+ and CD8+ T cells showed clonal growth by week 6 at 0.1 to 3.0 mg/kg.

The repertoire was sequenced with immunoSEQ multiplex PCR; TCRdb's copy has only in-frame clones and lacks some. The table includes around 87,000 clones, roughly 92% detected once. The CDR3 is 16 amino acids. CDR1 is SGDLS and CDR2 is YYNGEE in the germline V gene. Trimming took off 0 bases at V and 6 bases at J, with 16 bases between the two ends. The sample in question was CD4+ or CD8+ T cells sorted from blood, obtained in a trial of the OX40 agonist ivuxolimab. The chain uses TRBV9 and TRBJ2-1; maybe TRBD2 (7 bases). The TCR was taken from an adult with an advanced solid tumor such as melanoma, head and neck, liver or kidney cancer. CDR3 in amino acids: CASSVARGGLFNEQFF. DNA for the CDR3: TGTGCCAGCAGCGTAGCTAGGGGGGGCTTATTCAATGAGCAGTTCTTC.